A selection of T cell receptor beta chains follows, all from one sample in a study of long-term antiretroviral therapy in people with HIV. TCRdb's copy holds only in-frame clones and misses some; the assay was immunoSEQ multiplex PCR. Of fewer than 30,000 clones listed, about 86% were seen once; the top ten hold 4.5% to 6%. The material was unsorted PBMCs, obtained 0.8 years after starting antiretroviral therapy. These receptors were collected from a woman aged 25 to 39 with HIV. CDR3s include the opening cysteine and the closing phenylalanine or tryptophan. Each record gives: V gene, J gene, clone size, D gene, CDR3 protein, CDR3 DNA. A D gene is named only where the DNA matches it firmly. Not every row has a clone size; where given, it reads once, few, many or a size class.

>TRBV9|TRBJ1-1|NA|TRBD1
CASSERTGGTEAFF
TGTGCCAGCAGCGAACGCACAGGGGGCACTGAAGCTTTCTTT
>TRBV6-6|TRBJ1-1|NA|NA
CASSRTDGNTEAFF
TGTGCCAGCAGTCGCACAGATGGCAACACTGAAGCTTTCTTT
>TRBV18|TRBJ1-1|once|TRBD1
CASSVGQGNTEAFF
TGTGCCAGCTCAGTTGGACAGGGGAACACTGAAGCTTTCTTT
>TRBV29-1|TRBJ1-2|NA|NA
CSVPVGFYGYTF
TGCAGCGTTCCGGTAGGGTTCTATGGCTACACCTTC
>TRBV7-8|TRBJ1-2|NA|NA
CASSLEGRTGYTF
TGTGCCAGCAGCTTAGAAGGGAGGACTGGCTACACCTTC
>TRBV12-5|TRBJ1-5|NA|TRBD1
CASGLVQINRDRDVSQHF
TGTGCTAGTGGTTTGGTACAGATTAACAGGGACAGAGACGTATCCCAGCATTTT
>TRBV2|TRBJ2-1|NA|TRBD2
CASRFTHGLASAEQFF
TGTGCCAGCAGATTCACTCATGGACTAGCCAGCGCTGAGCAGTTCTTC
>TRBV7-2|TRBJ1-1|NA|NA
CASSLSLGQPEAFF
TGTGCCAGCAGCTTATCATTGGGGCAGCCTGAAGCTTTCTTT
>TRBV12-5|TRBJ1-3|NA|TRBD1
CASAAGQAVVDTIYF
TGTGCTAGTGCCGCGGGACAGGCGGTTGTGGACACCATATATTTT
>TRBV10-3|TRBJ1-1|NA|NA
CAISVGPGKGNTEAFF
TGTGCCATCAGTGTGGGGCCCGGGAAGGGTAACACTGAAGCTTTCTTT
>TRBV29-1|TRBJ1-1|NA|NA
CSVEGPLEAFF
TGCAGCGTTGAAGGGCCCTTAGAAGCTTTCTTT
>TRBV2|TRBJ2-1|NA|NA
CASSDYGEQFF
TGTGCCAGCAGTGACTATGGTGAGCAGTTCTTC
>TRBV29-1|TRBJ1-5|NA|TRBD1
CSVAGTGGLKAQHF
TGCAGCGTTGCAGGGACAGGGGGCCTAAAAGCCCAGCATTTT
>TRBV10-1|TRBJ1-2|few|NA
CASSESNRDGGYTF
TGCGCCAGCAGTGAGTCGAATAGGGATGGGGGCTACACCTTC
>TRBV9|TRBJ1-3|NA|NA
CASSVDQGTGNTIYF
TGTGCCAGCAGCGTAGATCAGGGTACTGGAAACACCATATATTTT
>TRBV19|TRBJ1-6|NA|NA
CASSKNRVTLNSPLHF
TGTGCCAGTAGTAAGAACAGGGTGACGCTCAATTCACCCCTCCACTTT
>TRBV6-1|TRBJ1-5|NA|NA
CASSVSGPNQPQHF
TGTGCCAGCAGTGTGTCGGGCCCCAATCAGCCCCAGCATTTT
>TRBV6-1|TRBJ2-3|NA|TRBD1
CASSKTGLQGDTQYF
TGTGCCAGCAGTAAGACAGGGTTGCAAGGAGATACGCAGTATTTT
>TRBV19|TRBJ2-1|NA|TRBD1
CASSTIRDSIEQFF
TGTGCCAGTAGTACCATACGGGACAGTATTGAGCAGTTCTTC
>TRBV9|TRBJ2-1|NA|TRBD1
CASSVAGQGSSYNEQFF
TGTGCCAGCAGCGTAGCTGGACAGGGGAGCTCCTACAATGAGCAGTTCTTC
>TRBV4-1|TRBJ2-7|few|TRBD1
CASSLRDSLIYEQYF
TGCGCCAGCAGCCTAAGGGACAGCTTGATCTACGAGCAGTACTTC
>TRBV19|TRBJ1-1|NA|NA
CASSNGARNTEAFF
TGTGCCAGTAGTAACGGGGCGAGAAACACTGAAGCTTTCTTT
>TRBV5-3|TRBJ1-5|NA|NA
CARSLGRVDQPQHF
TGTGCCAGAAGCTTGGGTAGGGTGGATCAGCCCCAGCATTTT